What follows describes a single T cell receptor (beta chain). Its cognate antigen is unknown. Per the study methods: Owing to the provision of junction-only sequences devoid of quality scores by immunoSEQ, filtering differed. Sequenced by immunoSEQ multiplex PCR; TCRdb stores in-frame clones only, minus some. The V and J calls and clone size are taken from that table; D and trimming were inferred from the DNA. The repertoire holds under 600,000 clones, with 90% to 96% as singletons. Each sample came from a Caucasian adult donor living in Nashville, Tennessee. The CDR3 is made up of 19 amino acids. CDR1 and CDR2 from the germline V gene are SGDLS and YYNGEE. The J segment lost 0 bases and the V segment lost 0 bases, leaving 11 bases of the junction unmatched. The data derive from a study of shared clonotypes between healthy human individuals. On the study more broadly: CD4 naive and CD4 memory each took three plates per donor, while CD8 naive took two and CD8 memory one.

Findings and limits, study-wide: Relative to their counterparts shared across all four donors, non-shared clonotypes exhibited diminished generation probabilities.

This clonotype was obtained from a woman in her 30s in good health. The specimen sequenced was naive CD4+ T cells sorted from blood. Sample subset: CD45RA+ positively selected. The rearrangement joins TRBV9 to TRBJ2-1; 8 bases agree with TRBD1. CDR3 sequence: CASSVEGTGNYLSYNEQFF. The CDR3 bases are TGTGCCAGCAGCGTAGAAGGGACAGGTAATTACCTCTCCTACAATGAGCAGTTCTTC.